The 17 T cell receptor beta chains below were found in one sample sequenced in a study of beta chain features in type 1 diabetes. Regarding the study as a whole: Type 1 diabetes patients showed a moderate but significant shortening of TCRB CDR3s in all four CD4+ subsets.

Their antigen targets remain unknown. Since all of the isolated RNA was reverse transcribed, expressed TCRB transcripts were what got sequenced. Using immunoSEQ multiplex PCR, the repertoire was profiled, and TCRdb retains in-frame clones only, with some absent. The data show 300,000 to 400,000 clones, with 8.5% to 10% seen just once and 0.45% to 0.65% held by the top ten. The sequencing sample was made of central memory CD4+ T cells from blood. These TCRs come from a man aged 25 to 45 with type 1 diabetes.

A few counts support this clone. The rearrangement links TRBV4-2 to TRBJ1-3; D gene uncertain. The V end lost 6 bases, the J end lost 3 bases, and 3 bases lay between the germline ends. The CDR3 spans 11 residues. Germline CDR1 is LGHNA and CDR2 is YNFKEQ. The CDR3: CASRFGNTIYF. The CDR3 DNA reads as TGTGCCAGCAGATTTGGAAACACCATATATTTT.

This chain joins TRBV6-6 and TRBJ1-1; D is unclear. The CDR3 spans 11 residues. The V gene lost 5 bases and the J gene lost 4 bases, with 5 bases spanning the gap. Germline-derived CDR1 and CDR2 are MNHNY and SVGAGI (reference sequence). Here the CDR3 DNA reads TGTGCCAGCAGTCTCACCACTGAAGCTTTCTTT. Amino acid sequence: CASSLTTEAFF.

This clone was seen ten or more times. The chain employs TRBV5-6 and TRBJ1-5; perhaps TRBD1 as D (5 bases). The V end lost 4 bases, the J end lost 2 bases, and 13 bases lay between the germline ends. Germline CDR1 and CDR2: SGHDT and YYEEEE. The CDR3 has 15 residues. Here the CDR3 DNA reads TGTGCCAGCAGCCGGGGGTGGAGTGGCAATCAGCCCCAGCATTTT. This encodes CASSRGWSGNQPQHF.

This chain connects TRBV7-9 to TRBJ2-1, with D maybe TRBD1 (5 bases). Germline-derived CDR1 and CDR2 are SEHNR and FQNEAQ (reference sequence). This CDR3 region has 16 residues. V lost 3 bases and J 0 bases, leaving 12 bases between the germline ends. The CDR3 loop is CASSFSGRLSYNEQFF. The CDR3 DNA is TGTGCCAGCAGCTTTTCAGGGCGGCTCTCCTACAATGAGCAGTTCTTC. The full variable domain, its missing parts supplied by reference TRBV7-9 and TRBJ2-1, is DTGVSQNPRHKITKRGQNVTFRCDPISEHNRLYWYRQTLGQGPEFLTYFQNEAQLEKSRLLSDRFSAERPKGSFSTLEIQRTEQGDSAMYLCASSFSGRLSYNEQFFGPGTRLTVL.

This clone was seen more than once but under ten times. The rearrangement joins TRBV14 to TRBJ1-3; D gene unclear. CDR3 length: 14 amino acids. The ends were cut back, 4 bases at V and 1 base at J, with 8 bases in the middle. Germline CDR1 is SGHDN and CDR2 is FVKESK. The CDR3 bases are TGTGCCAGCAGCCCCGGTTGGTCTGGAAACACCATATATTTT. Translated, it gives CASSPGWSGNTIYF.

The chain carries TRBV4-3 and TRBJ2-1; 10 bases are shared with TRBD1. Unmatched junction bases numbered 3, after V lost 4 bases and J lost 6 bases. CDR1 and CDR2 (germline): LGHNA, YSLEER. This CDR3 contains 14 residues. Here the CDR3 DNA reads TGCGCCAGCAGCCCTAGGACAGGGGGCAATGAGCAGTTCTTC. Protein product: CASSPRTGGNEQFF.

This chain links TRBV5-5 with TRBJ2-7; 9 positions agree with TRBD1. Germline trimming cut 4 bases from V and 4 bases from J; bases unmatched to any gene: 12. Germline V gene sequence: CDR1 SGHKS, CDR2 YYEKEE (reference sequence). The CDR3 is 16 amino acids. CDR3 sequence: CASSAGTGTGIYEQYF. CDR3 DNA sequence: TGTGCCAGCAGCGCAGGTACCGGGACAGGGATTTACGAGCAGTACTTC.

The rearrangement joins TRBV5-4 to TRBJ2-2; 9 positions agree with TRBD2. The CDR3 consists of 17 residues. Looked up from germline, CDR1 is SGHNT and CDR2 is YYREEE (reference sequence). With V trimmed by 4 bases and J by 0 bases, 7 bases remained unmatched. The DNA of the CDR3 is TGTGCCAGCAGCCGGGGTAGCGGGAGTTCGAACACCGGGGAGCTGTTTTTT. Its protein product is CASSRGSGSSNTGELFF.

The V and J genes are TRBV18 and TRBJ1-2; 8 bases are a match to TRBD1. The CDR3 consists of 15 residues. The V and J ends lost 1 base and 6 bases, in that order; junction bases with no gene match: 7. Germline CDR1 and CDR2: KGHSH and LQKENI. The chain's CDR3 is CASSPRVTGEDGYTF. The CDR3 region has the DNA TGTGCCAGCTCACCACGAGTGACAGGGGAGGATGGCTACACCTTC.

Only a few counts were recorded for this clone. The rearrangement uses TRBV5-6 and TRBJ2-4; 7 nucleotides line up with TRBD1. V lost 3 bases, J lost 9 bases, and 12 bases stayed unmatched. CDR1 is SGHDT and CDR2 is YYEEEE in the germline V gene. The CDR3 spans 15 residues. The CDR3 DNA reads TGTGCCAGCAGCTCTCTTACACAGGGGATGGTCATTCAGTACTTC. Its protein is CASSSLTQGMVIQYF.

This clone came up many times. The chain has TRBV9 and TRBJ2-1, with 8 bases aligning to TRBD2. V lost 4 bases to trimming and J lost 3 bases; unmatched junction nucleotides: 9. The length of the CDR3 is 16 residues. CDR1 and CDR2 from the germline V gene are SGDLS and YYNGEE. The CDR3: CASSRTAGGGYNEQFF. CDR3 sequence (DNA): TGTGCCAGCAGCCGTACCGCGGGAGGAGGCTACAATGAGCAGTTCTTC.

This clone was counted only a few times. A single base separates this from a much larger clone, so it may be a read error. This sequence joins TRBV28 and TRBJ1-2, with 8 bases identical to TRBD1. This CDR3 region has 16 residues. Germline V gene sequence: CDR1 MDHEN, CDR2 SYDVKM. Written as DNA, the CDR3 is TGTGCCCGCAGCAGACAGGGGCGCAGGGGGAACTATGGCTACACCTTC. Protein product: CARSRQGRRGNYGYTF.

This clone was seen only a few times. V and J are TRBV11-2 and TRBJ1-4; D is possibly TRBD1 (5 bases). This CDR3 spans 15 amino acids. Trimming took 3 bases from V and 1 from J, leaving 9 bases between them. The germline gives CDR1 SGHAT, CDR2 FQNNGV. The CDR3 here is CASSFSGLTNEKLFF. In DNA form, the CDR3 reads TGTGCCAGCAGCTTTTCAGGGTTAACTAATGAAAAACTGTTTTTT. The whole variable domain, remainder taken from reference TRBV11-2 and TRBJ1-4, is EAGVAQSPRYKIIEKRQSVAFWCNPISGHATLYWYQQILGQGPKLLIQFQNNGVVDDSQLPKDRFSAERLKGVDSTLKIQPAKLEDSAVYLCASSFSGLTNEKLFFGSGTQLSVL.

The rearrangement joins TRBV25-1 to TRBJ1-5; D might be TRBD1 (6 bases). CDR1 MGHDK and CDR2 SYGVNS come from the germline V gene. CDR3 length: 16 amino acids. The V end was cut by 6 bases, the J end by 2 bases, with 17 bases between. For the CDR3, the DNA is TGTGCCAGCAGAAATCACAGGGCCGGCGGCAATCAGCCCCAGCATTTT. Protein product: CASRNHRAGGNQPQHF.

This chain joins TRBV18 and TRBJ2-5, with 7 bases lining up with TRBD1. Germline values: CDR1 KGHSH, CDR2 LQKENI. After removal of 0 bases from V and 5 bases from J, the junction contained 12 bases not matched to a gene. CDR3 length: 17 residues. The CDR3 region is CASSPPAWQGVRETQYF. The CDR3 DNA is TGTGCCAGCTCACCACCGGCCTGGCAGGGGGTCAGGGAGACCCAGTACTTC. Based on the CDR3 plus reference TRBV18 and TRBJ2-5, the full variable domain is NAGVMQNPRHLVRRRGQEARLRCSPMKGHSHVYWYRQLPEEGLKFMVYLQKENIIDESGMPKERFSAEFPKEGPSILRIQQVVRGDSAAYFCASSPPAWQGVRETQYFGPGTRLLVL.

This clone has a handful of counts. The chain uses TRBV4-3 and TRBJ2-1; D gene unclear. Per the germline V gene, CDR1 is LGHNA and CDR2 is YSLEER. This CDR3 is built from 13 residues. The ends were cut back, 1 base at V and 11 bases at J, with 12 bases in the middle. Here the CDR3 reads CASSQVIRRKQFF. The CDR3 DNA reads as TGCGCCAGCAGCCAAGTTATAAGGCGGAAGCAGTTCTTC.

This clone was found a few times. The chain joins TRBV5-1 to TRBJ2-5, with D hard to call. V lost 3 bases, J lost 1 base, and 7 bases lay in between. Germline V gene sequence: CDR1 SGHRS, CDR2 YFSETQ. The CDR3 covers 13 residues. The CDR3 loop is CASSWTVQETQYF. The DNA for the CDR3 is TGCGCCAGCAGCTGGACGGTCCAAGAGACCCAGTACTTC.